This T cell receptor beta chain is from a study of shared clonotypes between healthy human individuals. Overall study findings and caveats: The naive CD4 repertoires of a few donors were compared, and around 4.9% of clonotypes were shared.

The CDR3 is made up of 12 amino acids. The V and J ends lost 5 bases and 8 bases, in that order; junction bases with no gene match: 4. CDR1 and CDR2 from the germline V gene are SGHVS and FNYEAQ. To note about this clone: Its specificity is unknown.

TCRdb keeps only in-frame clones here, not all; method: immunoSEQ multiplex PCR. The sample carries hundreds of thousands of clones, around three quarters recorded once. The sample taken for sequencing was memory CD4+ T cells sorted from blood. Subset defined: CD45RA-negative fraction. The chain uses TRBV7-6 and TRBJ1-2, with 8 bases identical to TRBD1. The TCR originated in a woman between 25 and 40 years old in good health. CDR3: CASSTQGGGYTF. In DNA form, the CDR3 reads TGTGCCAGCAGCACACAGGGGGGCGGCTACACCTTC.